Each of the 26 T cell receptor beta chains below was sequenced from the same sample in a study of blood T cell repertoires in COVID-19. Clones were sequenced by immunoSEQ multiplex PCR, and TCRdb holds only the in-frame ones, with some missing. This sample yields approximately 260,000 clones, of which approximately 86% are seen a single time; roughly 7.8% belongs to the top ten. Material for sequencing was peripheral blood. Source of these receptors: a man between 60 and 70 years old who had recovered from COVID-19.

The rearrangement links TRBV30 to TRBJ2-7, with TRBD1 identical over 7 bases. Germline trimming cut 0 bases from V and 3 bases from J; bases unmatched to any gene: 5. CDR1 is GTSNPN, CDR2 SVGIG, per germline (reference sequence). This CDR3 is 14 amino acids long. This chain's CDR3 is CAWSVGQAGYEQYV. DNA for the CDR3: TGTGCCTGGAGTGTAGGACAGGCCGGCTACGAGCAGTACGTC.

The chain is built from TRBV3-1 (or the pseudogene TRBV3-2) and TRBJ1-5; 9 bases are shared with TRBD1. Germline values: CDR1 LGHDT, CDR2 YNNKEL (reference sequence). V gave up 5 bases and J gave up 7 bases; unmatched junction bases: 9. The CDR3 is made up of 15 amino acids. The CDR3 nucleotides are TGTGCCAGCAGCGCAACCGGGACAGGGAGACAGCCCCAGCATTTT. This translates into CASSATGTGRQPQHF.

CDR3 sequence reads: CASSPREKEQYF. The CDR3 nucleotides read TGTGCCAGCAGCCCCCGAGAGAAGGAGCAGTACTTC. The V and J genes are TRBV3-1 (or the pseudogene TRBV3-2) and TRBJ2-7; no definite D call. Germline V gene lookup returns CDR1 LGHDT and CDR2 YNNKEL (reference sequence). The V and J ends lost 4 bases and 7 bases respectively, with 11 bases between them. This CDR3 contains 12 residues.

The V gene is TRBV6-5, the J gene TRBJ1-6; perhaps TRBD1 as D (6 bases). CDR3 length: 15 amino acids. The germline V gene encodes CDR1 MNHEY and CDR2 SVGAGI. V gave up 2 bases and J gave up 8 bases, with 13 bases separating them. Here the CDR3 DNA reads TGTGCCAGCAGTTACGACAGGCCTGGGCATTCACCCCTCCACTTT. It codes for CASSYDRPGHSPLHF.

This chain uses TRBV6-5 with TRBJ1-6, with 8 bases fitting TRBD1. The J segment lost 10 bases and the V segment lost 6 bases, leaving 5 bases of the junction unmatched. This CDR3 has 13 amino acids. Per germline, CDR1 MNHEY and CDR2 SVGAGI. The CDR3 DNA follows: TGTGCCAGCAGCTCGGACAGGGCGTCACCCCTCCACTTT. This translates into CASSSDRASPLHF.

This chain's CDR3 is CSASASDLPYEQYF. CDR3 sequence (DNA): TGCAGTGCTAGTGCTAGCGATTTGCCCTACGAGCAGTACTTC. The chain has TRBV20-1 and TRBJ2-7; D perhaps matches TRBD2 (6 bases). The CDR3 spans 14 residues. Germline V gene data show CDR1 as DFQATT and CDR2 as SNEGSKA (reference sequence). With 3 bases removed from V and 2 bases from J, the gap between germline ends came to 14 bases.

CDR3 sequence (DNA): TGTGCCAGCAAACTGACAGGGATGAACACTGAAGCTTTCTTT. The encoded protein is CASKLTGMNTEAFF. The chain links TRBV6-5 to TRBJ1-1, with 7 positions matching TRBD1. CDR3 length equals 14 residues. V lost 7 bases and J lost 0; bases outside the gene matches: 5. The germline CDR1 and CDR2 sequences are MNHEY and SVGAGI.

This clone was detected only a few times. The V gene is TRBV10-3, the J gene TRBJ2-7; 7 nucleotides agree with TRBD1. V trimming: 8 bases; J trimming: 2 bases; junction bases outside the gene matches: 6. The CDR3 is made up of 13 amino acids. Germline V gene sequence: CDR1 ENHRY, CDR2 SYGVKD. In DNA form, the CDR3 reads TGTGCCATCTCCCGGGACAGTACCTACGAGCAGTACTTC. Translation gives CAISRDSTYEQYF.

The gene calls are TRBV5-1 and TRBJ2-7; 12 nucleotides line up with TRBD1. Germline V gives CDR1 SGHRS, CDR2 YFSETQ. The V gene end was trimmed by 3 bases and the J gene end by 6 bases; junction bases not matched to a gene: 10. This CDR3 spans 16 amino acids. This CDR3 is CASSSQPGQGAGEQYF. The CDR3, as DNA: TGCGCCAGCAGCTCACAGCCGGGACAGGGGGCTGGCGAGCAGTACTTC.

The chain joins TRBV10-3 to TRBJ2-7; D perhaps matches TRBD1 (6 bases). Germline loops: CDR1 ENHRY, CDR2 SYGVKD. The CDR3 sequence is 13 residues long. The V end lost 3 bases, the J end lost 6 bases, and 12 bases lay between the germline ends. The CDR3 protein is CAISDQGIGEQYV. The CDR3 nucleotides read TGTGCCATCAGTGATCAGGGGATTGGCGAGCAGTACGTC.

Here the CDR3 reads CASTAWEGETQYF. The CDR3 bases are TGTGCCAGCACCGCGTGGGAGGGAGAGACCCAGTACTTC. J is TRBJ2-5 and V is TRBV27, with 7 positions matching TRBD2. J gave up 4 bases and V 7 bases, and 6 bases lay outside the gene matches. The CDR3 length is 13 residues. Germline assignment: CDR1 MNHEY and CDR2 SMNVEV (reference sequence).

V is TRBV12-5 and J is TRBJ2-6, with 8 bases identical to TRBD1. Germline CDR1 reads LGHNT; CDR2 reads FRNRAP. CDR3 length: 17 residues. V shed 0 bases and J 4 bases; nucleotides not matched to a gene: 5. The CDR3 loop is CASGLVGTGIGANVLTF. DNA of the CDR3: TGTGCTAGTGGTTTGGTAGGGACAGGTATCGGGGCCAACGTCCTGACTTTC.

The rearrangement joins TRBV5-1 to TRBJ2-1, with TRBD2 matching over 7 bases. Germline assignment: CDR1 SGHRS and CDR2 YFSETQ. The J segment lost 4 bases and the V segment lost 0 bases, leaving 7 bases of the junction unmatched. The CDR3 sequence is 16 residues long. Here the CDR3 reads CASSLVSRGGYNEQFF. DNA for the CDR3: TGCGCCAGCAGCTTGGTTTCTCGCGGGGGATACAATGAGCAGTTCTTC.

The chain couples TRBV13 to TRBJ2-6; a weak D match, TRBD1 (6 bases). Trimming took off 5 bases at V and 0 bases at J, with 14 bases between the two ends. Germline CDR1 and CDR2: PRHDT and FYEKMQ (reference sequence). This CDR3 is built from 17 residues. CDR3 loop: CASSTQGFNSGANVLTF. In nucleotides, the CDR3 is TGTGCCAGCAGCACACAGGGTTTTAACTCTGGGGCCAACGTCCTGACTTTC.

V gene TRBV6-2 or TRBV6-3 combines with J gene TRBJ1-5, with 7 nucleotides matching TRBD1. The CDR3 covers 17 residues. Germline CDR1 MNHEY, CDR2 SVGEGT. The V and J ends lost 2 bases and 2 bases, in that order; junction bases with no gene match: 9. The CDR3 protein is CASSYRGGEFRNQPQHF. Here the CDR3 DNA reads TGTGCCAGCAGTTACAGAGGGGGCGAATTCCGCAATCAGCCCCAGCATTTT.

This clone was seen just once. The chain carries TRBV3-1 (or the pseudogene TRBV3-2) and TRBJ2-1, with 8 bases lining up with TRBD1. There are 16 residues in the CDR3. Germline assignment: CDR1 LGHDT and CDR2 YNNKEL (reference sequence). V shed 3 bases, J shed 6 bases, and the junction held 10 bases outside the gene matches. In DNA form, the CDR3 reads TGTGCCAGCAGCCACCCGGGACAGGTAGGATCCAATGAGCAGTTCTTC. It yields the protein CASSHPGQVGSNEQFF.

This chain connects TRBV2 to TRBJ1-5, with TRBD1 matching over 10 bases. Unmatched junction bases numbered 3, after V lost 5 bases and J lost 5 bases. The length of the CDR3 is 14 residues. CDR1 SNHLY and CDR2 FYNNEI come from the germline V gene. The CDR3 DNA reads as TGTGCCAGCAGTTCGGACAGGGGGGATCAGCCCCAGCATTTT. Its protein product is CASSSDRGDQPQHF. Supplemented by reference TRBV2 and TRBJ1-5, the full variable domain reads EPEVTQTPSHQVTQMGQEVILRCVPISNHLYFYWYRQILGQKVEFLVSFYNNEISEKSEIFDDQFSVERPDGSNFTLKIRSTKLEDSAMYFCASSSDRGDQPQHFGDGTRLSIL.

This clone has just one count. The chain uses TRBV5-1 and TRBJ1-2; 7 nucleotides align to TRBD1. The germline CDR1 and CDR2 sequences are SGHRS and YFSETQ. Trimming removed 0 bases from V and 7 bases from J; junction bases left unmatched: 0. The CDR3 totals 12 residues. CDR3 coding DNA: TGCGCCAGCAGCTTGGGACAGGGTGGCTACACCTTC. Its translation: CASSLGQGGYTF.

The chain recombines TRBV27 with TRBJ2-2, with D possibly TRBD1 on 6 matching bases. V was shortened by 8 bases and J by 6 bases, with 22 bases between the two germline ends. This CDR3 comprises 16 residues. CDR1 MNHEY and CDR2 SMNVEV come from the germline V gene (reference sequence). The CDR3 loop is CASLAQTGRGAGELFF. As DNA, the CDR3 is TGTGCCAGCCTTGCCCAGACAGGCAGAGGGGCCGGGGAGCTGTTTTTT.

This chain connects TRBV7-8 to TRBJ1-5, with a possible D match to TRBD1 (5 bases). From germline, CDR1 is SGHVS and CDR2 FQNEAQ. The CDR3 runs 15 residues. The germline V and J ends were trimmed by 2 bases and 7 bases, with 15 bases remaining between them. CDR3 in amino acids: CASSLIQGSRQPQHF. CDR3 coding DNA: TGTGCCAGCAGCTTAATTCAGGGCTCGCGGCAGCCCCAGCATTTT. The full variable domain, its missing parts supplied by reference TRBV7-8 and TRBJ1-5, is GAGVSQSPRYKVAKRGQDVALRCDPISGHVSLFWYQQALGQGPEFLTYFQNEAQLDKSGLPSDRFFAERPEGSVSTLKIQRTQQEDSAVYLCASSLIQGSRQPQHFGDGTRLSIL.

V and J are TRBV6-1 and TRBJ2-5; TRBD2 aligns across 7 bases. V shed 0 bases, J shed 4 bases, and the junction held 11 bases outside the gene matches. The CDR3 is made up of 17 amino acids. Germline-derived CDR1 and CDR2 are MNHNS and SASEGT. Here the CDR3 DNA reads TGTGCCAGCAGTGAAGCGCTTGTTCAGCGGGGAGGAGAGACCCAGTACTTC. Protein product: CASSEALVQRGGETQYF.

The rearrangement links TRBV6-5 to TRBJ1-2; D may be TRBD1 (6 bases). V dropped 6 bases and J dropped 6 bases, with 14 bases sitting between them. Germline assignment: CDR1 MNHEY and CDR2 SVGAGI. The CDR3 contains 13 residues. CDR3 protein: CASRITGNHGYTF. Written as DNA, the CDR3 is TGTGCCAGCAGAATCACAGGGAACCATGGCTACACCTTC.

The gene calls are TRBV5-6 and TRBJ1-1, with D uncertain. Per the germline V gene, CDR1 is SGHDT and CDR2 is YYEEEE. Deletions cut 0 bases from V and 0 bases from J, with 9 bases between. The CDR3 has 15 amino acids. CDR3 sequence reads: CASSLGSLLNTEAFF. DNA of the CDR3: TGTGCCAGCAGCTTGGGGTCACTTTTGAACACTGAAGCTTTCTTT.

This CDR3 is CASRGTAINTGELFF. CDR3 DNA sequence: TGTGCCAGCAGGGGGACAGCCATTAACACCGGGGAGCTGTTTTTT. The chain recombines TRBV6-5 with TRBJ2-2, with 7 bases lining up with TRBD1. CDR3 size: 15 residues. Germline V lookup: CDR1 MNHEY, CDR2 SVGAGI. V gave up 6 bases and J gave up 2 bases; unmatched junction bases: 6.

The rearrangement uses TRBV10-1 and TRBJ2-1, with D perhaps matching TRBD1 (6 bases). V lost 6 bases, J lost 11 bases, and 20 bases lay in between. Germline CDR1 is WNHNN and CDR2 is SYGVQD (reference sequence). This CDR3 is 14 amino acids long. CDR3 sequence: CASRLTTGLSQQFF. CDR3 nucleotide sequence: TGCGCCAGCAGATTAACTACAGGGCTCAGCCAGCAGTTCTTC.

The chain recombines TRBV6-5 with TRBJ1-6; D not certain. V lost 1 base and J 7 bases, leaving 14 bases between the germline ends. The CDR3 runs 16 residues. Germline-derived CDR1 and CDR2 are MNHEY and SVGAGI. In DNA, the CDR3 is TGTGCCAGCAGTTACTTTGCACGCCGGGTGAATTCACCCCTCCACTTT. Its translation: CASSYFARRVNSPLHF.